What follows are 2 T cell receptor beta chains derived from one specimen sequenced in a study of cytomegalovirus exposure and HLA in healthy donors. Primers included in the PCR were 60 Vbeta and 13 Jbeta primers. TCRdb's copy holds only in-frame clones and misses some; the assay was immunoSEQ multiplex PCR. This sample's clone table lists 60,000 to 75,000 clones. Sequenced sample: PBMCs. These receptors all come from a woman aged 25 to 39 in good health and CMV-seronegative.

The chain couples TRBV18 to TRBJ1-5; D is possibly TRBD1 (5 bases). This CDR3 is built from 14 residues. V was clipped by 5 bases and J by 1 base, with 9 bases between them. Germline V CDR1 and CDR2: KGHSH, LQKENI. CDR3 protein: CASSSDSSNQPQHF. The CDR3 DNA follows: TGTGCCAGCTCATCCGACAGCAGCAATCAGCCCCAGCATTTT.

The V gene is TRBV5-6, the J gene TRBJ1-6, with TRBD1 matching 10 bases. The germline gives CDR1 SGHDT, CDR2 YYEEEE. Trimming removed 3 bases from V and 0 bases from J; junction bases left unmatched: 3. The CDR3 sequence is 17 residues long. This CDR3 reads CASSWTGGSSYNSPLHF. The CDR3 DNA reads as TGTGCCAGCAGCTGGACAGGGGGTAGCTCCTATAATTCACCCCTCCACTTT.